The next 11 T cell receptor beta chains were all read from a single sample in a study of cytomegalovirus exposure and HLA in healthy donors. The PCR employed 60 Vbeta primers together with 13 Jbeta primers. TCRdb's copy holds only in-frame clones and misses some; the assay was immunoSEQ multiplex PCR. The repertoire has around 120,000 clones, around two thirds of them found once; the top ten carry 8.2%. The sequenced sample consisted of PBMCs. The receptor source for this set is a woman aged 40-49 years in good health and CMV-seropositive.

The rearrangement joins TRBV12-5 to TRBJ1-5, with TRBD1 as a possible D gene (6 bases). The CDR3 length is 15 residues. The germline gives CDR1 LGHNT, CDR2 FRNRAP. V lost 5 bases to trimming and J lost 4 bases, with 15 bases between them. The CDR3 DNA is TGTGCTAGTGGTCCCTGGGGGGGGCCGAATCAGCCCCAGCATTTT. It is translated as CASGPWGGPNQPQHF.

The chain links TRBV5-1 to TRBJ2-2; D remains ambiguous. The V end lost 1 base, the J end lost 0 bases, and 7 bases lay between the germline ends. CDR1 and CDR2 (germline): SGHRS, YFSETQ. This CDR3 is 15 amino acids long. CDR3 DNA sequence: TGCGCCAGCAGCTTGAGAGAGACGAACACCGGGGAGCTGTTTTTT. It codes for CASSLRETNTGELFF.

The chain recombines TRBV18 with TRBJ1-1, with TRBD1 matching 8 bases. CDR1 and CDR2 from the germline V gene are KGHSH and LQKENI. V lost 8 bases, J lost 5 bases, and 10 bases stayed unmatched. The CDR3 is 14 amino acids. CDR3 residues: CASAGGSLGTEAFF. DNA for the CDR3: TGTGCCAGCGCAGGGGGCAGCCTGGGGACTGAAGCTTTCTTT.

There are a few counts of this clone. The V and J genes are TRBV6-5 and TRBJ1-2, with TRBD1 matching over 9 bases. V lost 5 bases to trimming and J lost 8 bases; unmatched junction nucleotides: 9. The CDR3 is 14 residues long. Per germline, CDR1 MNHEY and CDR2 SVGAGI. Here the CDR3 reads CASSLPGTGNGYTF. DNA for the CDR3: TGTGCCAGCAGTCTTCCCGGGACAGGGAACGGCTACACCTTC.

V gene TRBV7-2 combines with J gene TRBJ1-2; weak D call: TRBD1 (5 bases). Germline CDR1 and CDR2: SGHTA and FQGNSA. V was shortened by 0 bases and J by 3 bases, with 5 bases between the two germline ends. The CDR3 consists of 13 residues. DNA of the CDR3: TGTGCCAGCAGCTTAGCAGGGGACTATGGCTACACCTTC. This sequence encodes CASSLAGDYGYTF. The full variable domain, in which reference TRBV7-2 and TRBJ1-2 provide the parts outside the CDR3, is GAGVSQSPSNKVTEKGKDVELRCDPISGHTALYWYRQSLGQGLEFLIYFQGNSAPDKSGLPSDRFSAERTGGSVSTLTIQRTQQEDSAVYLCASSLAGDYGYTFGSGTRLTVV.

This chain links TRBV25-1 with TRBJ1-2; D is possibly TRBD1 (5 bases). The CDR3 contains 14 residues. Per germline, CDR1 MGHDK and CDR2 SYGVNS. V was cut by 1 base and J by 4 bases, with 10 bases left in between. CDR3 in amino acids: CASSEWEGSYGYTF. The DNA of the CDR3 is TGTGCCAGCAGTGAATGGGAGGGGTCCTATGGCTACACCTTC.

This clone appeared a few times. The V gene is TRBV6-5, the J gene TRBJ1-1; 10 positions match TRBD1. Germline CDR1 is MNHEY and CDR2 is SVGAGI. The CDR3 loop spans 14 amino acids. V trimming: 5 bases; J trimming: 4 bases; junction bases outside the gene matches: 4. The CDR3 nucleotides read TGTGCCAGCAGTCCAAGGACAGGGGGCACTGAAGCTTTCTTT. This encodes CASSPRTGGTEAFF.

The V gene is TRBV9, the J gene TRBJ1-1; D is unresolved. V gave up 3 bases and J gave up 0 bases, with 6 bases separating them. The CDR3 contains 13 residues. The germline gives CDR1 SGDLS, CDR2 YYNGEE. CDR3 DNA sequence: TGTGCCAGCAGCGCGAACTTGAACACTGAAGCTTTCTTT. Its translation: CASSANLNTEAFF.

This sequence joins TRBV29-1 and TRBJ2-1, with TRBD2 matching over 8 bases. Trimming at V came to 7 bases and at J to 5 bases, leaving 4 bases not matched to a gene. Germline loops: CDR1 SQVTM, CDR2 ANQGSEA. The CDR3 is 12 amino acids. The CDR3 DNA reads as TGCAGCGCCGGGGGGGCCAACAATGAGCAGTTCTTC. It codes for CSAGGANNEQFF.

The CDR3 sequence is CASSLGQGVYGYTF. DNA of the CDR3: TGTGCCAGCAGCTTAGGGCAGGGGGTCTATGGCTACACCTTC. The rearrangement joins TRBV13 to TRBJ1-2, with 7 positions matching TRBD1. The CDR3 runs 14 residues. The V gene's germline CDR1 is PRHDT and CDR2 FYEKMQ (reference sequence). V lost 0 bases, J lost 4 bases, and 2 bases stayed unmatched.

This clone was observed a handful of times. CDR3 sequence (DNA): TGTGCCAGCAGTACGGCCGGGACAGGGTCAGAGACCCAGTACTTC. This sequence encodes CASSTAGTGSETQYF. V usage is TRBV28 and J usage is TRBJ2-5, with 9 nucleotides matching TRBD1. V lost 5 bases and J lost 4; bases outside the gene matches: 8. This CDR3 region has 15 residues. The germline V gene has CDR1 MDHEN and CDR2 SYDVKM.